This T cell receptor (beta chain) was obtained from a study of blood T cell repertoires in COVID-19. Overall study: The cDNA or gDNA used as material had been derived from T cells, B-cell-depleted T cells, or PBMCs.

This clone was detected a few times. As processed by the authors: Nucleated cell counts were estimated from reference gene primer amplification. TCRdb keeps only in-frame clones here, not all; method: immunoSEQ multiplex PCR. V and J calls and clone size follow that table, whereas D and trimming were derived from the DNA. Of 110,000 to 150,000 clones listed, approximately 92% were seen once; the top ten hold approximately 3%. The CDR3 spans 12 residues. Trimming cost V 5 bases and J 6 bases, with 9 bases left between them. Per germline, CDR1 PRHDT and CDR2 FYEKMQ (reference sequence). The source of this sequence is a woman aged 60-70 years with active COVID-19. This chain joins TRBV13 and TRBJ2-3, with a possible D match to TRBD2 (5 bases). The sequencing sample was made of peripheral blood. CDR3 coding DNA: TGTGCCAGCAGCCGCTCGGGGGATACGCAGTATTTT. It yields the protein CASSRSGDTQYF.